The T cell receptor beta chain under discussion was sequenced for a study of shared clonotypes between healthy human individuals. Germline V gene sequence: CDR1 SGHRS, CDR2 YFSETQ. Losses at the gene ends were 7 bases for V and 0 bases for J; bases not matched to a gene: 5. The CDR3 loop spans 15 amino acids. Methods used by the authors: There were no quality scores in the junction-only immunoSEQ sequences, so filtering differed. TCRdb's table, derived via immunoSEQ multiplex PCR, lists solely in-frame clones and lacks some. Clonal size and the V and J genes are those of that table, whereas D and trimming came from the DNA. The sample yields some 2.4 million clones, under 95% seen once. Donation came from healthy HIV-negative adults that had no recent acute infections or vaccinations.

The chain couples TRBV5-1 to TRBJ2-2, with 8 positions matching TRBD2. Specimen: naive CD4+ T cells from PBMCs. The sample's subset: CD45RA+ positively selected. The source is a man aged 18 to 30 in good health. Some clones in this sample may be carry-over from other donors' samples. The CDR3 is CASHPGLANTGELFF. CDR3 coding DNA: TGCGCCAGCCACCCGGGACTAGCGAACACCGGGGAGCTGTTTTTT.